What follows describes a single T cell receptor beta chain. In the authors' methods: Amplification with reference gene primers provided the estimates of nucleated cell counts. Profiled with immunoSEQ multiplex PCR; TCRdb holds only in-frame clones, not every one. The D gene and trimming were derived from the DNA, and the V and J assignments and clone size from that table. The repertoire holds 20,000 to 30,000 clones, with about 88% as singletons. These data come from a study of blood T cell repertoires in COVID-19. Whole-study context: From the United States, Italy and Spain came samples of acute and convalescent COVID-19. T cells, B-cell-depleted T cells, or PBMCs provided the cDNA or gDNA that served as material.

V was clipped by 6 bases and J by 9 bases; unmatched bases: 7. CDR3 length: 15 residues. CDR1 is KGHDR and CDR2 is SFDVKD in the germline V gene. This receptor was identified in a human donor in a cohort sampled during active COVID-19. Material for sequencing was peripheral blood. This sequence joins TRBV24-1 and TRBJ2-1, with TRBD2 matching 13 bases. The CDR3 here is CATSPTSGRAGEQFF. DNA of the CDR3: TGTGCCACCAGTCCTACTAGCGGGAGGGCCGGTGAGCAGTTCTTC.